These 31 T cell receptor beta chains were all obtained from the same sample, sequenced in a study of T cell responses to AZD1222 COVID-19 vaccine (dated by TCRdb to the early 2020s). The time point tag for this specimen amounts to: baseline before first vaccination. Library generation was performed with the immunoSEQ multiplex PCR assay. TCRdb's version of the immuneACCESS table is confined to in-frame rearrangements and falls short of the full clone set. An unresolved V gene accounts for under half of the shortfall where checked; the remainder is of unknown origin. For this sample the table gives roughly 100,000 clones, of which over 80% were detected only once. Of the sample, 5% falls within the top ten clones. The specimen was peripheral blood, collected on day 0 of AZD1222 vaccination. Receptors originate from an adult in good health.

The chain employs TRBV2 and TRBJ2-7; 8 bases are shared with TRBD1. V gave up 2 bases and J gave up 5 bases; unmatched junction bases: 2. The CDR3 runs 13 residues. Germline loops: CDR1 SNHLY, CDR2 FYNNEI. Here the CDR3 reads CASSEPGGNEQYF. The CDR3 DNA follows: TGTGCCAGCAGTGAACCAGGGGGCAACGAGCAGTACTTC.

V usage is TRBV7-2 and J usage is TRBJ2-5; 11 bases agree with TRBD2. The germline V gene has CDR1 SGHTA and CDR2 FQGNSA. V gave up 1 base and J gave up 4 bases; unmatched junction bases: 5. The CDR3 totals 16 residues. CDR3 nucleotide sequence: TGTGCCAGCAGCTTAGTCGGGACTAGCGGCCGAGAGACCCAGTACTTC. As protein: CASSLVGTSGRETQYF.

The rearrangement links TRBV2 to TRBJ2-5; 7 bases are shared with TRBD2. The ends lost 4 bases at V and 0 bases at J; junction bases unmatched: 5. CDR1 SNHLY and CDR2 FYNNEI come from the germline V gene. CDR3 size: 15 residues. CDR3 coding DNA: TGTGCCAGCAGTGTTCAAGCGGGGTACCAAGAGACCCAGTACTTC. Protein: CASSVQAGYQETQYF.

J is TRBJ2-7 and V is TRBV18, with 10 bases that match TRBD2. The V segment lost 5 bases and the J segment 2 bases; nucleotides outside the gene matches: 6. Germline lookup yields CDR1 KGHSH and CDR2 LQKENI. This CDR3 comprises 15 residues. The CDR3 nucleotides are TGTGCCAGCTCAACAAGCGGGGGGGCCCCCTACGAGCAGTACTTC. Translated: CASSTSGGAPYEQYF.

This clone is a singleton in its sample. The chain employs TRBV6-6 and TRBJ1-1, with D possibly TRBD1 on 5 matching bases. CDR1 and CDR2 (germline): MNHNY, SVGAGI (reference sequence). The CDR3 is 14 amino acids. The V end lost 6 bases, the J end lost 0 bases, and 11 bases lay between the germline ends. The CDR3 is CASRSTGLNTEAFF. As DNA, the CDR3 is TGTGCCAGCAGGTCCACAGGTCTGAACACTGAAGCTTTCTTT.

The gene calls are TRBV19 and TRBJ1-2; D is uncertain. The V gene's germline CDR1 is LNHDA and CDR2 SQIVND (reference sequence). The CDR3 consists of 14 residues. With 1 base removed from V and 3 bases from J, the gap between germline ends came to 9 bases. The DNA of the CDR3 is TGTGCCAGTAGTATAGGCCTTGGGGACTATGGCTACACCTTC. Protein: CASSIGLGDYGYTF.

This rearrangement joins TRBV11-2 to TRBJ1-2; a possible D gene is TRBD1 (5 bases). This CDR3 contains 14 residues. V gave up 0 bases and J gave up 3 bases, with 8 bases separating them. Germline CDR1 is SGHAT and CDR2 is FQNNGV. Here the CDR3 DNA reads TGTGCCAGCAGCTTAGAACGGGGCGACTATGGCTACACCTTC. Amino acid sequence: CASSLERGDYGYTF.

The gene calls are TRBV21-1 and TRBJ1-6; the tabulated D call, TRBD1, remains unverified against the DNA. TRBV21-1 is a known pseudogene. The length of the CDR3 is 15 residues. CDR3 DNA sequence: TGTGCCAGCAGCAAGGGGACAGCAAATAATTCACCCCTCCACTTT. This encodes CASSKGTANNSPLHF.

CDR3: CAWGQGNSPLHF. CDR3 coding DNA: TGTGCCTGGGGACAGGGGAATTCACCCCTCCACTTT. V and J are TRBV30 and TRBJ1-6; 9 positions agree with TRBD1. The germline CDR1 and CDR2 sequences are GTSNPN and SVGIG (reference sequence). V shed 5 bases and J 7 bases; nucleotides not matched to a gene: 0. The CDR3 has 12 residues.

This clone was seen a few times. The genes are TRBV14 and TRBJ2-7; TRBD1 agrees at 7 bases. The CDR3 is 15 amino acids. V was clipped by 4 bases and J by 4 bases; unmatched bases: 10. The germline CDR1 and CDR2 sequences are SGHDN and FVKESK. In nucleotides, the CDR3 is TGTGCCAGCAGCCGGGGGAACAGGGGTCGTTACGAGCAGTACTTC. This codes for CASSRGNRGRYEQYF.

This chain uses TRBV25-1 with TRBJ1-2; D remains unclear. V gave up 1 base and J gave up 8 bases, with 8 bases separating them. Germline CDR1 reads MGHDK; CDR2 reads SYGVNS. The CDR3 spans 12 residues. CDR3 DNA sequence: TGTGCCAGCAGTGAATTGGAAGGGGGCTACACCTTC. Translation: CASSELEGGYTF.

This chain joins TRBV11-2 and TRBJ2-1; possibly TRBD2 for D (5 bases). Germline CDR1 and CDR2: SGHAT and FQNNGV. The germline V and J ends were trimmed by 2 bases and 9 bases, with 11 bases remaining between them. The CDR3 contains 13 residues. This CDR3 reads CASSLSRAREQFF. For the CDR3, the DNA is TGTGCCAGCAGCTTATCGAGGGCCCGTGAGCAGTTCTTC.

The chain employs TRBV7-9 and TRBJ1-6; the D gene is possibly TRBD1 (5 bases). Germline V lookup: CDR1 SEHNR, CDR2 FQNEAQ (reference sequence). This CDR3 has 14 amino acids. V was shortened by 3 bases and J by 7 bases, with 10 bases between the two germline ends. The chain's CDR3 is CASSFRGLNSPLHF. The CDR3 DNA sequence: TGTGCCAGCAGCTTTAGGGGACTCAATTCACCCCTCCACTTT.

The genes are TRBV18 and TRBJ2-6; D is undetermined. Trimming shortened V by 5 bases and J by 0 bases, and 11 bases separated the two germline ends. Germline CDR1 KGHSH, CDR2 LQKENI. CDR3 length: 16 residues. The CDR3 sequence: CASSSIRFSGANVLTF. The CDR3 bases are TGTGCCAGCTCATCGATCCGCTTCTCTGGGGCCAACGTCCTGACTTTC. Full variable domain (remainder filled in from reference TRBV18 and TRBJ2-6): NAGVMQNPRHLVRRRGQEARLRCSPMKGHSHVYWYRQLPEEGLKFMVYLQKENIIDESGMPKERFSAEFPKEGPSILRIQQVVRGDSAAYFCASSSIRFSGANVLTFGAGSRLTVL.

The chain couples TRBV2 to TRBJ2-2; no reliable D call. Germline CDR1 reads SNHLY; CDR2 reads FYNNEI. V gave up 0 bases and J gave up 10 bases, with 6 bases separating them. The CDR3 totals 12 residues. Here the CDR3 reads CASSEAVTELFF. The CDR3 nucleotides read TGTGCCAGCAGTGAAGCGGTTACGGAGCTGTTTTTT.

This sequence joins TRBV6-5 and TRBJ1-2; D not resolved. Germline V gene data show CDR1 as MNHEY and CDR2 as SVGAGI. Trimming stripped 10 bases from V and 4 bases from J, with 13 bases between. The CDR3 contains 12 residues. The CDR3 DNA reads TGTGCCACCAATGTCCAGCTCTATGGCTACACCTTC. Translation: CATNVQLYGYTF.

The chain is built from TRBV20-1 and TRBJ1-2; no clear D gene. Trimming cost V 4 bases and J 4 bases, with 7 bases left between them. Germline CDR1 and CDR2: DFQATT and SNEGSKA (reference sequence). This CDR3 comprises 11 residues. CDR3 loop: CSAKTSYGYTF. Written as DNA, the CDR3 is TGCAGTGCTAAGACAAGCTATGGCTACACCTTC.

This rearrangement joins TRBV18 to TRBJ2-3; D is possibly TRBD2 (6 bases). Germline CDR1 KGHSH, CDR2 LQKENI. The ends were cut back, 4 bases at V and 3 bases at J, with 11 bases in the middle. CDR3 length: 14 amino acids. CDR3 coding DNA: TGTGCCAGCTCACTGCGGGGCACAACAGATACGCAGTATTTT. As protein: CASSLRGTTDTQYF. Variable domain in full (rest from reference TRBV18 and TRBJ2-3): NAGVMQNPRHLVRRRGQEARLRCSPMKGHSHVYWYRQLPEEGLKFMVYLQKENIIDESGMPKERFSAEFPKEGPSILRIQQVVRGDSAAYFCASSLRGTTDTQYFGPGTRLTVL.

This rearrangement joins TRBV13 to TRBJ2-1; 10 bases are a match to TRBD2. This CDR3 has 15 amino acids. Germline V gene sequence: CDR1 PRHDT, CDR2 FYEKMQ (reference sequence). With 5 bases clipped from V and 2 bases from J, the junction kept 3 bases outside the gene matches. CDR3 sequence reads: CASSGSGGPYNEQFF. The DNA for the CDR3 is TGTGCCAGCAGCGGTAGCGGGGGGCCCTACAATGAGCAGTTCTTC.

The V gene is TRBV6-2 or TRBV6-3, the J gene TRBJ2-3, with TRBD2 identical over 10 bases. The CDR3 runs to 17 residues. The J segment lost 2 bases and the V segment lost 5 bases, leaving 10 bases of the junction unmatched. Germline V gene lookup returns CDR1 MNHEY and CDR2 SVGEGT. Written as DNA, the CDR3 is TGTGCCAGCAGTAACCACCCTGGACTAGCGGTCACAGATACGCAGTATTTT. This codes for CASSNHPGLAVTDTQYF.

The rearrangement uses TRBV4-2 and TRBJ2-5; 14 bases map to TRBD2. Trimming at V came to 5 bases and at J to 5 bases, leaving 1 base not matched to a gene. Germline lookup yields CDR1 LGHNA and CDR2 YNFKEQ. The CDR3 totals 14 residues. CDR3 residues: CASSGTSGGETQYF. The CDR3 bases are TGTGCCAGCAGCGGGACTAGCGGGGGTGAGACCCAGTACTTC.

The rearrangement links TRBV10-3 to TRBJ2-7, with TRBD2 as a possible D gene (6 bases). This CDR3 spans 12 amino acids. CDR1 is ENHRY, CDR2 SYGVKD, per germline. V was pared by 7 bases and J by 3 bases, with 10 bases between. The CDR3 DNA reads TGTGCCATCATGGGGGGAGACTACGAGCAGTACTTC. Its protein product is CAIMGGDYEQYF.

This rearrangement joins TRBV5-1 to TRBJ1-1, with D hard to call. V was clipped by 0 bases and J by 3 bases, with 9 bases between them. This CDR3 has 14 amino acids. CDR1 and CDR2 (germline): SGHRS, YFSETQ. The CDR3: CASSLVGKDTEAFF. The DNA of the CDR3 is TGCGCCAGCAGCTTGGTAGGGAAGGACACTGAAGCTTTCTTT.

CDR3 region: CIPAGTQYF. The CDR3 DNA reads as TGCATCCCCGCGGGTACGCAGTATTTT. The chain couples TRBV20-1 to TRBJ2-3; D may be TRBD2 (5 bases). The CDR3 is 9 amino acids. The germline V gene encodes CDR1 DFQATT and CDR2 SNEGSKA (reference sequence).

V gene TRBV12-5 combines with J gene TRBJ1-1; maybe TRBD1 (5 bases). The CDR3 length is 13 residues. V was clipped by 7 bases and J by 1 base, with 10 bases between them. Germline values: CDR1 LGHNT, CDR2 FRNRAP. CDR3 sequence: CASVRGRNTEAFF. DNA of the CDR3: TGTGCTAGTGTTCGGGGCCGGAACACTGAAGCTTTCTTT.

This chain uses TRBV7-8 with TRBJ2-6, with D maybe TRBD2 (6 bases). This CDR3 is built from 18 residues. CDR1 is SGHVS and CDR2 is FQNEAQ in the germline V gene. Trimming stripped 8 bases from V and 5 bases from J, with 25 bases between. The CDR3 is CASARLEGLASRANVLTF. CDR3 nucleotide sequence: TGTGCCAGCGCTAGACTGGAGGGCCTCGCCTCGCGGGCCAACGTCCTGACTTTC.

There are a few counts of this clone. CDR3 sequence reads: CASSLVGVPTNSPLHF. Here the CDR3 DNA reads TGTGCCAGCAGCTTGGTTGGGGTACCAACTAATTCACCCCTCCACTTT. The J gene is TRBJ1-6, the V gene TRBV5-6, with D unresolved. This CDR3 region has 16 residues. The V end lost 0 bases, the J end lost 6 bases, and 13 bases lay between the germline ends. CDR1 is SGHDT and CDR2 is YYEEEE in the germline V gene.

CDR3 loop: CASSFFGTGNSPLHF. The CDR3 DNA sequence: TGCGCCAGCAGCTTCTTCGGGACAGGCAATTCACCCCTCCACTTT. V usage is TRBV5-1 and J usage is TRBJ1-6, with 8 positions matching TRBD1. Germline lookup yields CDR1 SGHRS and CDR2 YFSETQ. Trimming at V came to 2 bases and at J to 7 bases, leaving 5 bases not matched to a gene. The CDR3 is made up of 15 amino acids.

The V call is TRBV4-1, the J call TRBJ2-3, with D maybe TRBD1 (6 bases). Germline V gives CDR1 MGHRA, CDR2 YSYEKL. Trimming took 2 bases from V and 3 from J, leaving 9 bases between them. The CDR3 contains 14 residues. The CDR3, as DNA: TGCGCCAGCAGCCAAACGGGGACAACAGATACGCAGTATTTT. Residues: CASSQTGTTDTQYF.

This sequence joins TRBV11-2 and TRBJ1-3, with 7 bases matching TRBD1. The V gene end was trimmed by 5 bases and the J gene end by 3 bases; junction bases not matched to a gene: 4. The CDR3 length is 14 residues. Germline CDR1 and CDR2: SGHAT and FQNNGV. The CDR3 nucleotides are TGTGCCAGCAGCCTAAGGACAGGTGGAAACACCATATATTTT. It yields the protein CASSLRTGGNTIYF. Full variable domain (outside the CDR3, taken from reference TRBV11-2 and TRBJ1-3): EAGVAQSPRYKIIEKRQSVAFWCNPISGHATLYWYQQILGQGPKLLIQFQNNGVVDDSQLPKDRFSAERLKGVDSTLKIQPAKLEDSAVYLCASSLRTGGNTIYFGEGSWLTVV.

The CDR3 DNA reads TGCGCCAGCAGCTTGGAAGGGTCAGGGAAGACTTTC. It specifies CASSLEGSGKTF. This chain joins TRBV5-1 and TRBJ2-6, with D possibly TRBD1 on 5 matching bases. V was clipped by 0 bases and J by 18 bases, with 13 bases between them. This CDR3 spans 12 amino acids. Germline CDR1 and CDR2: SGHRS and YFSETQ.